A single sample is the source of the 5 T cell receptor beta chains below, sequenced in a study of blood T cell repertoires in COVID-19. The protocol was immunoSEQ multiplex PCR, while the TCRdb copy is restricted to in-frame clones and leaves out a portion. This sample has roughly 63,000 clones, with around 73% found just once. The specimen was peripheral blood. Every receptor here comes from an elderly man with acute or convalescent COVID-19.

The rearrangement joins TRBV9 to TRBJ2-2; 7 bases map to TRBD1. Germline V lookup: CDR1 SGDLS, CDR2 YYNGEE. V gave up 3 bases and J gave up 4 bases; unmatched junction bases: 6. The CDR3 loop spans 15 amino acids. CDR3 sequence: CASSARDSSTGELFF. The CDR3, as DNA: TGTGCCAGCAGCGCCCGGGACAGCTCCACCGGGGAGCTGTTTTTT.

V usage is TRBV18 and J usage is TRBJ2-6, with D maybe TRBD2 (6 bases). Deletions cut 3 bases from V and 1 base from J, with 13 bases between. The CDR3 extends over 17 amino acids. Per the germline V gene, CDR1 is KGHSH and CDR2 is LQKENI. The CDR3 nucleotides read TGTGCCAGCTCACCTCAGGGCGGGGTATCTGGGGCCAACGTCCTGACTTTC. As protein: CASSPQGGVSGANVLTF. Drawing the rest from reference TRBV18 and TRBJ2-6, the complete variable domain is NAGVMQNPRHLVRRRGQEARLRCSPMKGHSHVYWYRQLPEEGLKFMVYLQKENIIDESGMPKERFSAEFPKEGPSILRIQQVVRGDSAAYFCASSPQGGVSGANVLTFGAGSRLTVL.

This clone was found a few times. The CDR3 DNA is TGTGCCAGCAGTGAATATGAGCGGGGGGGACGAGAGACCCAGTACTTC. Protein product: CASSEYERGGRETQYF. V and J are TRBV6-1 and TRBJ2-5, with 10 nucleotides matching TRBD2. The CDR3 is 16 residues long. Germline assignment: CDR1 MNHNS and CDR2 SASEGT. With 2 bases clipped from V and 4 bases from J, the junction kept 7 bases outside the gene matches.

Only one count was recorded for this clone. The chain carries TRBV24-1 and TRBJ2-4, with D possibly matching TRBD2 (6 bases). This CDR3 has 17 residues. Per the germline V gene, CDR1 is KGHDR and CDR2 is SFDVKD. Trimming left V 2 bases short and J 0 bases short, with 13 bases between. CDR3 region: CATSDSSPGVAKNIQYF. The DNA of the CDR3 is TGTGCCACCAGTGATTCATCCCCGGGGGTAGCCAAAAACATTCAGTACTTC.

The chain uses TRBV29-1 and TRBJ1-1, with D possibly being TRBD1 (6 bases). Germline loops: CDR1 SQVTM, CDR2 ANQGSEA. This CDR3 contains 14 residues. With 0 bases removed from V and 8 bases from J, the gap between germline ends came to 16 bases. The CDR3, as DNA: TGCAGCGTTGAAGAGGACAGCTTTACCTGGGAAGCTTTCTTT. It is translated as CSVEEDSFTWEAFF.